One T cell receptor (beta chain) is described in this entry. Its antigen is unknown. This CDR3 is built from 14 residues. Trimming cost V 6 bases and J 6 bases, with 21 bases left between them. The germline V gene encodes CDR1 SQVTM and CDR2 ANQGSEA. This sample stems from a study of CD8 T cells in ankylosing spondylitis. Study results and caveats: Certain motif variants had earlier appeared in reactive arthritis synovial fluid and blood.

In making TCR beta libraries, quantitative 5'-RACE with molecular barcodes was used. Using its own MiXCR run on the 5' RACE reads, TCRdb lists one record per CDR3 protein. Here the sample spans fewer than 200,000 distinct CDR3 sequences, 15% to 20% being singletons. The V and J genes are TRBV29-1 and TRBJ2-7; weak D call: TRBD2 (5 bases). This TCR came from a male donor with ankylosing spondylitis or in good health (not recorded which). The sample consisted of blood, either unsorted or a sorted T cell fraction (not recorded which). In DNA, the CDR3 is TGCAGCGTCCGGGGAGTTCTGGGAATCTTCGAGCAGTACTTC. Its protein is CSVRGVLGIFEQYF.